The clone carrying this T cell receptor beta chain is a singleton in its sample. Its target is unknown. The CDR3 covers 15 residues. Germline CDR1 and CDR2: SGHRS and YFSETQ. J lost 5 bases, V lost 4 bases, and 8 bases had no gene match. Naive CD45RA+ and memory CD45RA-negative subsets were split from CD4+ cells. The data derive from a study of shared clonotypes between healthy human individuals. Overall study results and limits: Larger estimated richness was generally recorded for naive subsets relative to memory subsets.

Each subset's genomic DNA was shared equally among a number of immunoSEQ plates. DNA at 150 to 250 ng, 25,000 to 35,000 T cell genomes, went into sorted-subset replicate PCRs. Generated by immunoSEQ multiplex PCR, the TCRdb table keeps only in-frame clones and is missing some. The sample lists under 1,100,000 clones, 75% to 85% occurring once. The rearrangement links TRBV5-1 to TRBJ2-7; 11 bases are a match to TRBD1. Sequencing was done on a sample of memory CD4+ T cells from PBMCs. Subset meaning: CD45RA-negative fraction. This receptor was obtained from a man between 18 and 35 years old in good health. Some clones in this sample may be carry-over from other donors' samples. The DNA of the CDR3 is TGCGCCAGCAGCCTGGGACAGGGGGATGGAAACGAGCAGTACTTC. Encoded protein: CASSLGQGDGNEQYF.